Below are 24 T cell receptor beta chains sequenced from a single sample in a study of T cell clones after liver transplantation. Assay used: immunoSEQ multiplex PCR; TCRdb lists only in-frame clones, some missing. The sample includes about 99,000 clones, 82% of them seen just once. The specimen was CD4+ T cells from blood, collected before liver transplant. The origin of the receptors is a human donor who received a liver transplant.

The chain employs TRBV19 and TRBJ1-1, with no clear D. There are 12 residues in the CDR3. V was clipped by 8 bases and J by 3 bases, with 10 bases between them. Per germline, CDR1 LNHDA and CDR2 SQIVND (reference sequence). CDR3 region: CASQQDHTEAFF. CDR3 coding DNA: TGTGCCAGTCAGCAGGACCACACTGAAGCTTTCTTT.

CDR3 sequence reads: CASRDRAYEQYF. The CDR3, as DNA: TGTGCCAGCCGGGACAGAGCCTACGAGCAGTACTTC. The chain employs TRBV18 and TRBJ2-7; 7 bases agree with TRBD1. The CDR3 sequence is 12 residues long. Trimming removed 8 bases from V and 2 bases from J; junction bases left unmatched: 3. Per germline, CDR1 KGHSH and CDR2 LQKENI. Variable domain in full (rest from reference TRBV18 and TRBJ2-7): NAGVMQNPRHLVRRRGQEARLRCSPMKGHSHVYWYRQLPEEGLKFMVYLQKENIIDESGMPKERFSAEFPKEGPSILRIQQVVRGDSAAYFCASRDRAYEQYFGPGTRLTVT.

This chain links TRBV6-1 with TRBJ2-3; D unresolved. Per the germline V gene, CDR1 is MNHNS and CDR2 is SASEGT. The CDR3 spans 13 residues. Trimming stripped 0 bases from V and 4 bases from J, with 5 bases between. The CDR3 loop reads CASSEAEPDTQYF. CDR3 bases: TGTGCCAGCAGTGAAGCCGAACCAGATACGCAGTATTTT.

CDR3 sequence (DNA): TGTGCCAGCAGCCTCACGGGAGGACTCCGAGCTCCTGAGCAGTTCTTC. This codes for CASSLTGGLRAPEQFF. J is TRBJ2-1 and V is TRBV7-8, with 7 bases aligning to TRBD2. With 5 bases clipped from V and 9 bases from J, the junction kept 16 bases outside the gene matches. CDR3 length: 16 amino acids. Germline V lookup: CDR1 SGHVS, CDR2 FQNEAQ. Looking up the rest from reference TRBV7-8 and TRBJ2-1 gives the full variable domain: GAGVSQSPRYKVAKRGQDVALRCDPISGHVSLFWYQQALGQGPEFLTYFQNEAQLDKSGLPSDRFFAERPEGSVSTLKIQRTQQEDSAVYLCASSLTGGLRAPEQFFGPGTRLTVL.

This CDR3 is CASSLGGNRNEQFF. The CDR3 DNA reads TGTGCCAGCAGTTTGGGGGGCAATAGGAATGAGCAGTTCTTC. This chain joins TRBV28 and TRBJ2-1; D is possibly TRBD1 or TRBD2 (6 bases each). This CDR3 spans 14 amino acids. Trimming removed 3 bases at V and 7 bases at J, with 13 bases between. Germline CDR1 and CDR2: MDHEN and SYDVKM.

Here the CDR3 DNA reads TGTGCCAGCAGTTCCCCTAACCGCGCTACGCAGTATTTT. Translation gives CASSSPNRATQYF. This sequence joins TRBV27 and TRBJ2-3; D unclear. Trimming removed 4 bases at V and 8 bases at J, with 13 bases between. Germline V gene lookup returns CDR1 MNHEY and CDR2 SMNVEV (reference sequence). The CDR3 spans 13 residues.

This chain links TRBV19 with TRBJ2-3; TRBD1 matches 7 bases. With V trimmed by 9 bases and J by 4 bases, 4 bases remained unmatched. This CDR3 is built from 12 residues. CDR1 is LNHDA and CDR2 is SQIVND in the germline V gene (reference sequence). The CDR3 loop is CASTGVSDTQYF. In DNA form, the CDR3 reads TGTGCCAGCACAGGGGTCTCAGATACGCAGTATTTT.

The chain is built from TRBV19 and TRBJ2-3, with 13 positions matching TRBD2. Trimming cost V 6 bases and J 3 bases; bases outside gene matches: 18. Germline V CDR1 and CDR2: LNHDA, SQIVND (reference sequence). CDR3 length: 20 residues. CDR3 nucleotides: TGTGCCAGTAGCCTCTTCGTACTAGCGGGAGGGTCCGCCGGAACAGATACGCAGTATTTT. Its translation is CASSLFVLAGGSAGTDTQYF.

This chain connects TRBV7-2 to TRBJ2-4, with 7 nucleotides matching TRBD1. V lost 3 bases, J lost 0 bases, and 8 bases stayed unmatched. The CDR3 length is 17 residues. Looked up from germline, CDR1 is SGHTA and CDR2 is FQGNSA. The CDR3 DNA is TGTGCCAGCAGCTTCCGTGGGACAGAACTAGCCAAAAACATTCAGTACTTC. It is translated as CASSFRGTELAKNIQYF.

This clone was observed a handful of times. The chain is built from TRBV28 and TRBJ1-2; D not certain. The CDR3 is 13 amino acids. Per the germline V gene, CDR1 is MDHEN and CDR2 is SYDVKM. V was cut by 5 bases and J by 2 bases, with 9 bases left in between. The CDR3 DNA reads TGTGCCAGCAGTGAACCGATAAACTATGGCTACACCTTC. This sequence encodes CASSEPINYGYTF.

V gene TRBV6-1 combines with J gene TRBJ1-5; 8 nucleotides align to TRBD1. CDR1 and CDR2 (germline): MNHNS, SASEGT. This CDR3 has 17 residues. Unmatched junction bases numbered 8, after V lost 4 bases and J lost 0 bases. The CDR3 DNA sequence: TGTGCCAGCAGTGGAACCGGGACAGGAAATAGCAATCAGCCCCAGCATTTT. Its translation is CASSGTGTGNSNQPQHF.

CDR3 DNA sequence: TGTGCCAGCAGCTCCAGGGGACAGGGTGAAGATACGCAGTATTTT. Translation gives CASSSRGQGEDTQYF. V gene TRBV7-3 combines with J gene TRBJ2-3; 9 bases align to TRBD1. This CDR3 is built from 15 residues. Losses at the gene ends were 4 bases for V and 5 bases for J; bases not matched to a gene: 7. Germline V gives CDR1 SGHTA, CDR2 FQGTGA.

The chain employs TRBV19 and TRBJ2-7; the match to TRBD1 covers 8 bases. J was trimmed by 5 bases and V by 4 bases; bases with no gene match: 7. Germline V gene data show CDR1 as LNHDA and CDR2 as SQIVND (reference sequence). The length of the CDR3 is 14 residues. This chain's CDR3 is CASSTRQGRNEQYF. DNA for the CDR3: TGTGCCAGTAGTACTCGACAGGGGAGGAACGAGCAGTACTTC. Combining the CDR3 with reference TRBV19 and TRBJ2-7 gives the whole variable domain DGGITQSPKYLFRKEGQNVTLSCEQNLNHDAMYWYRQDPGQGLRLIYYSQIVNDFQKGDIAEGYSVSREKKESFPLTVTSAQKNPTAFYLCASSTRQGRNEQYFGPGTRLTVT.

The chain carries TRBV30 and TRBJ2-7; D might be TRBD2 (5 bases). The germline V gene has CDR1 GTSNPN and CDR2 SVGIG (reference sequence). The V end was cut by 0 bases, the J end by 4 bases, with 13 bases between. The CDR3 runs 14 residues. The CDR3: CAWSVPGSRYEQYF. CDR3 sequence (DNA): TGTGCCTGGAGTGTCCCGGGGTCGAGGTACGAGCAGTACTTC.

This clone was seen once. The chain carries TRBV9 and TRBJ2-3; tentative D call: TRBD1 (7 bases). The CDR3 runs to 15 residues. The V end was cut by 2 bases, the J end by 7 bases, with 17 bases between. CDR1 SGDLS and CDR2 YYNGEE come from the germline V gene. The CDR3 DNA reads as TGTGCCAGCAGCGTTGGACTACGAGGGGGCAATACGCAGTATTTT. Protein: CASSVGLRGGNTQYF.

This clone was recorded only once. The rearrangement joins TRBV27 to TRBJ1-1, with TRBD1 matching over 8 bases. Germline V gene lookup returns CDR1 MNHEY and CDR2 SMNVEV (reference sequence). With 4 bases clipped from V and 5 bases from J, the junction kept 12 bases outside the gene matches. CDR3 length: 16 amino acids. The CDR3 nucleotides read TGTGCCAGCAGTTCACCCGGGACAGGAAGTCAAACTGAAGCTTTCTTT. Translated: CASSSPGTGSQTEAFF.

This clone is a singleton in its sample. The chain is built from TRBV5-1 and TRBJ1-1, with D unresolved. V was shortened by 2 bases and J by 11 bases, with 16 bases between the two germline ends. The CDR3 has 13 residues. Germline V lookup: CDR1 SGHRS, CDR2 YFSETQ. As DNA, the CDR3 is TGCGCCAGCAGCTTTACCCGGGGTCTCGGCGCTTTCTTT. Protein product: CASSFTRGLGAFF.

The genes are TRBV7-2 and TRBJ1-1, with D unclear. Germline CDR1 is SGHTA and CDR2 is FQGNSA. V shed 3 bases and J shed 6 bases, with 11 bases lying between them. The CDR3 contains 13 residues. The CDR3: CASSLGPASEAFF. The CDR3 DNA is TGTGCCAGCAGCTTGGGCCCAGCGTCTGAAGCTTTCTTT.

The rearrangement joins TRBV30 to TRBJ1-6, with 9 bases fitting TRBD1. V dropped 3 bases and J dropped 5; count of bases not matched to a gene: 5. Per the germline V gene, CDR1 is GTSNPN and CDR2 is SVGIG (reference sequence). This CDR3 spans 15 amino acids. The CDR3: CAWSIDRGNNSPLHF. The CDR3 coding sequence is TGTGCCTGGAGCATCGACAGGGGGAATAATTCACCCCTCCACTTT.

V and J are TRBV23-1 and TRBJ2-7; 8 bases are shared with TRBD1. TRBV23-1 carries the ORF label, with uncertain function. With V trimmed by 2 bases and J by 3 bases, 9 bases remained unmatched. This CDR3 has 16 amino acids. In nucleotides, the CDR3 is TGCGCCAGCAGTCAAGCCCAGGGGGCGTTCAGCTACGAGCAGTACTTC. It translates to CASSQAQGAFSYEQYF.

The V call is TRBV6-1, the J call TRBJ2-7; D remains unclear. The CDR3 sequence is 11 residues long. The germline V and J ends were trimmed by 1 base and 7 bases, with 5 bases remaining between them. From germline, CDR1 is MNHNS and CDR2 SASEGT. The DNA for the CDR3 is TGTGCCAGCAGTGAAGGGGTTGAGCAGTACTTC. Its protein product is CASSEGVEQYF.

The chain is built from TRBV18 and TRBJ1-5, with no clear D. Trimming left V 5 bases short and J 5 bases short, with 10 bases between. The CDR3 totals 13 residues. CDR1 is KGHSH, CDR2 LQKENI, per germline. CDR3 nucleotide sequence: TGTGCCAGCTCAGCCGACGGGGATCAGCCCCAGCATTTT. Translating gives CASSADGDQPQHF.

The V gene is TRBV21-1, the J gene TRBJ1-1. TRBV21-1 is a known pseudogene. The CDR3 consists of 13 residues. The CDR3 sequence is CASSNGVNTEAFF. For the CDR3, the DNA is TGTGCCAGCAGCAATGGGGTGAACACTGAAGCTTTCTTT.

The rearrangement links TRBV9 to TRBJ2-2; the match to TRBD2 covers 7 bases. The ends lost 0 bases at V and 4 bases at J; junction bases unmatched: 9. CDR1 and CDR2 (germline): SGDLS, YYNGEE. The CDR3 loop spans 17 amino acids. The chain's CDR3 is CASSVGLASGATGELFF. The CDR3 region has the DNA TGTGCCAGCAGCGTAGGCCTCGCTAGCGGAGCCACCGGGGAGCTGTTTTTT.